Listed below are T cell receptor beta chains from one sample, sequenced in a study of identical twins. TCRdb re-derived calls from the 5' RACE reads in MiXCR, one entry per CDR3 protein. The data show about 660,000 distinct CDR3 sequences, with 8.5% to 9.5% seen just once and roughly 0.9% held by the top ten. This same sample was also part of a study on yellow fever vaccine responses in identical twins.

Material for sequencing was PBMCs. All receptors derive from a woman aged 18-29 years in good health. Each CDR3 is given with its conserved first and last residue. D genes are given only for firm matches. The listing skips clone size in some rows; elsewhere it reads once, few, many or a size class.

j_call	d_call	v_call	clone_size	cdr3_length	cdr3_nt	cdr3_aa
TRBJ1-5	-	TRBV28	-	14	TGTGCCAGCAGTTTCCCAGGGGTGGATCAGCCCCAGCATTTT	CASSFPGVDQPQHF
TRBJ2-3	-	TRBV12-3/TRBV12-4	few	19	TGTGCCCTCAGTTTAAATTCGGCCGGGACTTACCTAACCACAGATACGCAGTATTTT	CALSLNSAGTYLTTDTQYF
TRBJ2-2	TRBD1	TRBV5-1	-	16	TGCGCCAGCAGCCTGAGGACAGGGGAGAACACCGGGGAGCTGTTTTTT	CASSLRTGENTGELFF
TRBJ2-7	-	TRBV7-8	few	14	TGTGCCACCCAAAGGCCAGGGGTAGGCTACGAGCAGTACTTC	CATQRPGVGYEQYF
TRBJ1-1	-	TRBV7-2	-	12	TGTGCCAGCAGCTTATTTGGAAATGAAGCTTTCTTT	CASSLFGNEAFF
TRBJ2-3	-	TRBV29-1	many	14	TGCAGCGCCGGGGGACAGAGTAGCACAGATACGCAGTATTTT	CSAGGQSSTDTQYF
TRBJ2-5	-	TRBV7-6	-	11	TGTGCCAGCAGAGCAGGGCAGACCCAGTACTTC	CASRAGQTQYF
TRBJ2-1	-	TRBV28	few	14	TGTGCCAGCCTCGAAGGGGTTATAGGGAATGAGCAGTTCTTC	CASLEGVIGNEQFF
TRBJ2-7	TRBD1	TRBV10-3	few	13	TGTGCCATCAGGGGACAGGGACCCTACGAGCAGTACTTC	CAIRGQGPYEQYF
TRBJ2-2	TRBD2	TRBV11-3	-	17	TGTGCCAGCAGCTTAGAGGCGGTAGCGGGAGGCACCGGGGAGCTGTTTTTT	CASSLEAVAGGTGELFF
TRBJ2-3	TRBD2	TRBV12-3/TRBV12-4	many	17	TGTGCCAGCAGTCTCCGGGGGACTATCTACTACACAGATACGCAGTATTTT	CASSLRGTIYYTDTQYF
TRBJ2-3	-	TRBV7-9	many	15	TGTGCCAGCAGCTTAGCGGACAGAAGCACAGATACGCAGTATTTT	CASSLADRSTDTQYF
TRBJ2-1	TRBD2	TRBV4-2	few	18	TGTGCCAGCAGCCCCTTGAAGGCGGGAGGACGCTCCTACAATGAGCAGTTCTTC	CASSPLKAGGRSYNEQFF
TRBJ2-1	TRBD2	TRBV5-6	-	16	TGTGCCAGCAGCTTGGTCCCCGGGAGGGCCTTCAATGAGCAGTTCTTC	CASSLVPGRAFNEQFF
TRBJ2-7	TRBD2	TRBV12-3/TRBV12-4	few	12	TGTGCCAGCAGTCGGGAGGGGTTCGAGCAGTACTTC	CASSREGFEQYF
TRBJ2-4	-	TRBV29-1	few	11	TGCAGCGTTGATAAAGGGAACATTCAGTACTTC	CSVDKGNIQYF
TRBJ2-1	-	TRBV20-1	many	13	TGCAGTGCTAGATTAGGCAACTCAACTGAGCAGTTCTTC	CSARLGNSTEQFF
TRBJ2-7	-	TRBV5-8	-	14	TGTGCCAGCAGCTTGGAATTGTACGTGGTCGAGCAGTACTTC	CASSLELYVVEQYF
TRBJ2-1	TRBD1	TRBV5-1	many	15	TGCGCCAGCAGCTTCCAGGACAGGGGGCCTGGTGAGCAGTTCTTC	CASSFQDRGPGEQFF
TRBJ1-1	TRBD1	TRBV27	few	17	TGTGCCAGCAGTCCTAGGGGAGGGGGGCAGGGGGCCAGGCGAGCTTTCTTT	CASSPRGGGQGARRAFF
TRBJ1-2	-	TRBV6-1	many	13	TGTGCCAGCAGTACAGGGTATCGATATGGCTACACCTTC	CASSTGYRYGYTF
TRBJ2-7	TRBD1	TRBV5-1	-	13	TGCGCCAGCAGCGGGACAGCGGCCTACGAGCAGTACTTC	CASSGTAAYEQYF
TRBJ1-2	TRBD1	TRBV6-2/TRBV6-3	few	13	TGTGCCACTACAGGGGGCGAATTGGTCGGCTACACCTTC	CATTGGELVGYTF
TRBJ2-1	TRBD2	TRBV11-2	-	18	TGTGCCAGCAGCTTAGAGGGGCTAGCGGACCCCTCCTACAATGAGCAGTTCTTC	CASSLEGLADPSYNEQFF
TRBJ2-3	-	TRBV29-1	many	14	TGCAGCGTTGTTCGCTTATCTAGCACAGATACGCAGTATTTT	CSVVRLSSTDTQYF
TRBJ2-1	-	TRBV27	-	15	TGTGCCAGCAGTTCCCGACAGAGCTCCTACAATGAGCAGTTCTTC	CASSSRQSSYNEQFF
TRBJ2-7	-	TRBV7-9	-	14	TGTGCCAGCAGCTTAGCGGGTGGGAGCGGCGAGCAGTACTTC	CASSLAGGSGEQYF
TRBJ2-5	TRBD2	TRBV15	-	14	TGTGCCACCAGCGCCCGTGCGGGGGGTGAGACCCAGTACTTC	CATSARAGGETQYF
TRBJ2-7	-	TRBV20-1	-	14	TGCAGTGCTAGAATGACAGAACAATACTACGAGCAGTACTTC	CSARMTEQYYEQYF
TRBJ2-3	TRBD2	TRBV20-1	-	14	TGCAGTGCTAGAGGAACCGGACTAGTGGGCGCGCAGTATTTT	CSARGTGLVGAQYF
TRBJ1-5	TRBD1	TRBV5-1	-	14	TGCGCCAGCAGCTTAACAGGGGGCCTTCAGCCCCAGCATTTT	CASSLTGGLQPQHF
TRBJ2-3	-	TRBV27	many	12	TGTGCCAGCGGAACTAGCACAGATACGCAGTATTTT	CASGTSTDTQYF
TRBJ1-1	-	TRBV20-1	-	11	TGCAGTGCCATTTATTCCGAGGAAGCTTTCTTT	CSAIYSEEAFF
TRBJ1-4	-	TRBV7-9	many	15	TGTGCCAGCAGCTTAGGCCACTACTTGGAGGAAAAACTGTTTTTT	CASSLGHYLEEKLFF
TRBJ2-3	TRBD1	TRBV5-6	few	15	TGTGCCAGCAGTGTGGGACAGGGTGTCCCAGATACGCAGTATTTT	CASSVGQGVPDTQYF
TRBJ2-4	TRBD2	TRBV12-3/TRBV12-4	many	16	TGTGCCAGCAGTCCCCGGTGGCGGGGGGGCTGGAACATTCAGTACTTC	CASSPRWRGGWNIQYF
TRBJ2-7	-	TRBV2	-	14	TGTGCCAGCAGTTCAACAGGGCTACCCTACGAGCAGTACTTC	CASSSTGLPYEQYF
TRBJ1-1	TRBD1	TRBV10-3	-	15	TGTGCCATCAGTGATTGGGACAGTACGAACACTGAAGCTTTCTTT	CAISDWDSTNTEAFF
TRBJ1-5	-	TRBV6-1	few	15	TGTGCCAGCAGTGAGTGGGGGGTGAGCAATCAGCCCCAGCATTTT	CASSEWGVSNQPQHF
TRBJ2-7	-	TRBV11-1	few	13	TGTGCCAGCAGCTTAGGAGGAAGGTCCGAGCAGTACTTC	CASSLGGRSEQYF
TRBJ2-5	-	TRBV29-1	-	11	TGCAGCGTGCGTTGGAGAGAGACCCAGTACTTC	CSVRWRETQYF